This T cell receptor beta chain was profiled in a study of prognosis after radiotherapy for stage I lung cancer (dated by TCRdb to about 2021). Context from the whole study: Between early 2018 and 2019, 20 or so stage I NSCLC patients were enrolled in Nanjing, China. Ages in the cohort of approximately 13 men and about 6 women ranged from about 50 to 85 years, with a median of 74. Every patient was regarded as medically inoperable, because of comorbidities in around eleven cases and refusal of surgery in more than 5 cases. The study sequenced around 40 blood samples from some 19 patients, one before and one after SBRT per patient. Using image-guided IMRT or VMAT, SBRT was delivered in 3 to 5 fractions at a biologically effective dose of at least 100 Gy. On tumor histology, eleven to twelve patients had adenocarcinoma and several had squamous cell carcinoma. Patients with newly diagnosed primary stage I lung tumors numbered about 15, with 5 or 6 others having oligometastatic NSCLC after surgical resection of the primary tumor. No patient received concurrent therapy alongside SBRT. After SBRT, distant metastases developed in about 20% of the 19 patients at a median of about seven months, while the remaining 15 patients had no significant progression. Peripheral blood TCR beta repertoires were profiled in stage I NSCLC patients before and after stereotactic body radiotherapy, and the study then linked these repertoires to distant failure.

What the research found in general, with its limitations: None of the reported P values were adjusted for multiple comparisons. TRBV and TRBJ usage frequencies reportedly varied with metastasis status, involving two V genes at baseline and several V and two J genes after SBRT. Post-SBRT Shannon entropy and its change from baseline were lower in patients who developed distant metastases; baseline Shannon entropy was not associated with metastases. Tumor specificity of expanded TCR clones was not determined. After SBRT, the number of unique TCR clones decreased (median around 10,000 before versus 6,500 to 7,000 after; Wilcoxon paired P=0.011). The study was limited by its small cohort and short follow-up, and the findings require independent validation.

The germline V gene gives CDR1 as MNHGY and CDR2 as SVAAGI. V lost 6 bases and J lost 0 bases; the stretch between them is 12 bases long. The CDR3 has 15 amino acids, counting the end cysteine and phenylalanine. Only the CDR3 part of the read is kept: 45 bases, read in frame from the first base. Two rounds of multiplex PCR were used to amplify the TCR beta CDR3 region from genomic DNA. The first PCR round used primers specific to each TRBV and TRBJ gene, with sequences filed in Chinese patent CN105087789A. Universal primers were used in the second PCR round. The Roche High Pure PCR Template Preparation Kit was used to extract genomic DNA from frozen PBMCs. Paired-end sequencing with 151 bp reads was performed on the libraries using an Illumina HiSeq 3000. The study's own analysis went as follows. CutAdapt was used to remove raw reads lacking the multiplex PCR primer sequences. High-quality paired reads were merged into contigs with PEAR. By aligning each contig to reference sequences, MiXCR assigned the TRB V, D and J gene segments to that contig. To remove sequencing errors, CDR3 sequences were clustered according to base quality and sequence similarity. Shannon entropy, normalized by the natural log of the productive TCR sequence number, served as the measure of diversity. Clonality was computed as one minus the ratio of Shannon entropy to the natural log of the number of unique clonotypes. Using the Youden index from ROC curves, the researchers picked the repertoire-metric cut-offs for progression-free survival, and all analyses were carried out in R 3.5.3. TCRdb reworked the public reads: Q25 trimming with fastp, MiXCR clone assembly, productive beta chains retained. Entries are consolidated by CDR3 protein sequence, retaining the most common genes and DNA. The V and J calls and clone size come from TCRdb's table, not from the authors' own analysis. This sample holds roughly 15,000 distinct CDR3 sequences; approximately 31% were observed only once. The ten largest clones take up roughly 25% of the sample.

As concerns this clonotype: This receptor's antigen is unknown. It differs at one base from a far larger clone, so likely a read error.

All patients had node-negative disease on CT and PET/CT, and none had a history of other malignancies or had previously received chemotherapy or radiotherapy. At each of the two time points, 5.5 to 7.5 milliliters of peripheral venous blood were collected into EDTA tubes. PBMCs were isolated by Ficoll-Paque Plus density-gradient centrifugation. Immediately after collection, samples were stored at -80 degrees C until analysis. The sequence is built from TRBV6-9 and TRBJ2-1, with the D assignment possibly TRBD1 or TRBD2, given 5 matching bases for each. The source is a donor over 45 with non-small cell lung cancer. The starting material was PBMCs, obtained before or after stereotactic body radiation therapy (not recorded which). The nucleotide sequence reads TGTGCCAGCAGACCGGGACCGATCTCCTACAATGAGCAGTTCTTC. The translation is CASRPGPISYNEQFF.